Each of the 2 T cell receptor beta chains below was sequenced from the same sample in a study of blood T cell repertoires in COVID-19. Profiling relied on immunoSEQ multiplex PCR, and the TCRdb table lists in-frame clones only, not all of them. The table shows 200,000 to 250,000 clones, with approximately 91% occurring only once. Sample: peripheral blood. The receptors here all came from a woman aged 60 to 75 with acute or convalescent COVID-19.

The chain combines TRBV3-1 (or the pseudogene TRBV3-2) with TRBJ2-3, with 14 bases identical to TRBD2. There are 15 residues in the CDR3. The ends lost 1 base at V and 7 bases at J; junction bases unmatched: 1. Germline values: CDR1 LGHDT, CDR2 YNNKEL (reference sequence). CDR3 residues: CASSQGTSGGNTQYF. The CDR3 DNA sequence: TGTGCCAGCAGCCAAGGGACTAGCGGGGGGAATACGCAGTATTTT.

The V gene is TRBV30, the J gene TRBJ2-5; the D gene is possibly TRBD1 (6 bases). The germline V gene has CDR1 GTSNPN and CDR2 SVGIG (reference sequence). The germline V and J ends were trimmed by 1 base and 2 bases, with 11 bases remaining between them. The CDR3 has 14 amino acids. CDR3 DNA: TGTGCCTGGAGTGCCGACAGGAGTCAAGAGACCCAGTACTTC. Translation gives CAWSADRSQETQYF. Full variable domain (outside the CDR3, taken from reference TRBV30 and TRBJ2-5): SQTIHQWPATLVQPVGSPLSLECTVEGTSNPNLYWYRQAAGRGLQLLFYSVGIGQISSEVPQNLSASRPQDRQFILSSKKLLLSDSGFYLCAWSADRSQETQYFGPGTRLLVL.